The present T cell receptor beta chain was sequenced within a study of cytomegalovirus exposure and HLA in healthy donors (dated 2017 in TCRdb). About the full investigation: According to a later analysis, the 110 or so validation repertoires were produced on the same platform as the 700 or so repertoires of the first cohort. The study aimed to test whether signatures of past pathogen exposure could be identified by cataloging public T cell receptors. Besides the first cohort of some 670 subjects, a separate validation cohort made up of 120 different subjects was used. High-throughput TCR immunosequencing, statistical association of individual TCRs with disease status, and machine learning were combined to predict cytomegalovirus infection status. Here is what the overall study found, with its caveats: In a later analysis, TCRs clustered in the first cohort were found to also tend to co-occur in the 130 or so validation repertoires, with 94% of cluster scores above 0. The classifier was reported to diagnose cytomegalovirus status with high specificity and sensitivity in both the original cohort and the validation cohort. A later analysis had no HLA typing for the validation cohort, so co-occurrence there was scored across all 110 or so repertoires. In the study, roughly 160 TCR beta chains were listed as associated with cytomegalovirus. Most TCR sequences were observed very rarely across donors, whereas some public TCRs were present in many individuals. It was suggested by the authors that the approach could potentially be generalized to other disease states and immunological phenotypes. A few of the identified cytomegalovirus-associated TCR beta chains were confirmed in vitro to be specific for cytomegalovirus antigens.

Receptor amplification or capture employed the immunoSEQ multiplex PCR assay. The paper's processing steps were these. A statistical classification framework was built for diagnosing cytomegalovirus status from the catalog of TCR beta chain sequences. TCRdb mirrors the immuneACCESS table, restricted to in-frame sequences. Some clones are absent from its copies; in checked studies, under half trace to an unresolved V gene, and the reason for the others is unknown. V and J calls and clone size follow that table, whereas D and trimming were derived from the DNA. The sample table lists over 200,000 clones, about nine tenths of them with a count of one. Roughly 2% of the sample is taken by the ten largest. With regard to this clone: Its cognate antigen has yet to be identified. Base-call qualities are not available, and no considerably larger clone is one nucleotide away.

Donors formed part of the validation cohort, which comprised about 130 subjects and was distinct from the first cohort of under 850 subjects. The sequence came from a woman younger than 30 in good health and CMV-seropositive. Material: PBMCs.

The base sequence is TGTGCCAGCAGCCACAGGGGGGCCTACGAGCAGTACTTC. It codes for CASSHRGAYEQYF. The V and J genes are TRBV7-2 and TRBJ2-7, and TRBD1 matches 8 of the central bases. Here V drops 5 bases and J drops 2 bases, and the junction holds 2 bases not matched to any gene. The CDR3 holds 13 amino acids from the cysteine to the phenylalanine. The only DNA kept is the CDR3, 39 bases in frame from the first base. CDR1 and CDR2, per the germline V gene, are SGHTA and FQGNSA.